The 27 T cell receptor beta chains below were found in one sample sequenced in a study of metastatic and nonmetastatic thyroid tumors. Until they underwent thyroid surgery, no patient had received any treatment. TCRdb re-called the PCR reads with MiXCR. The table has some 28,000 clones, approximately 17% seen once. The sample taken for sequencing was blood. The receptors derive from a female donor with papillary thyroid cancer or a benign thyroid nodule (not recorded which). Some clones in this sample may be carry-over from other donors' samples.

This clone was observed many times. The V gene is TRBV28, the J gene TRBJ1-5; no definite D call. The V end was cut by 5 bases, the J end by 4 bases, with 12 bases between. This CDR3 is 14 amino acids long. Per germline, CDR1 MDHEN and CDR2 SYDVKM. The CDR3 is CASSKGPLNQPQHF. CDR3 sequence (DNA): TGTGCCAGCAGTAAGGGCCCGCTGAATCAGCCCCAGCATTTT. Complete variable domain (other parts from reference TRBV28 and TRBJ1-5): DVKVTQSSRYLVKRTGEKVFLECVQDMDHENMFWYRQDPGLGLRLIYFSYDVKMKEKGDIPEGYSVSREKKERFSLILESASTNQTSMYLCASSKGPLNQPQHFGDGTRLSIL.

There are many counts of this clone. The chain is built from TRBV27 and TRBJ2-1; TRBD1 might be the D (5 bases). The CDR3 runs to 15 residues. CDR1 is MNHEY, CDR2 SMNVEV, per germline (reference sequence). V was shortened by 5 bases and J by 4 bases, with 15 bases between the two germline ends. CDR3 bases: TGTGCCAGCAGTCCTTCGCCTACAGGTTACAATGAGCAGTTCTTC. Translation gives CASSPSPTGYNEQFF.

Worth noting for this clone: A much larger clone lies one base from this, so it may be a read error. The gene calls are TRBV18 and TRBJ2-3, with D maybe TRBD1 (6 bases). The CDR3 runs 15 residues. The V gene lost 3 bases and the J gene lost 4 bases, with 14 bases spanning the gap. Germline CDR1 reads KGHSH; CDR2 reads LQKENI. As DNA, the CDR3 is TGTGCCAGCTCACCCCGGGACATGGGGCCAGATACGCAGTATTTT. It encodes CASSPRDMGPDTQYF.

In its sample, this clone ranks as medium-sized. The V gene is TRBV4-1, the J gene TRBJ1-2; D ambiguous. Trimming shortened V by 1 base and J by 4 bases, and 13 bases separated the two germline ends. The CDR3 runs 15 residues. Germline CDR1 is MGHRA and CDR2 is YSYEKL. The chain's CDR3 is CASSQGHARAYGYTF. CDR3 coding DNA: TGCGCCAGCAGCCAAGGGCACGCCCGCGCCTATGGCTACACCTTC.

By frequency in the sample, this clone is medium-sized. This rearrangement joins TRBV12-3 or TRBV12-4 to TRBJ2-7; tentative D call: TRBD2 (6 bases). The V and J ends lost 6 bases and 2 bases respectively, with 11 bases between them. The CDR3 sequence is 13 residues long. DNA of the CDR3: TGTGCCAGCAGGTTGGGACTTACCTACGAGCAGTACTTC. Encoded protein: CASRLGLTYEQYF.

The sample holds many counts of this clone. This rearrangement joins TRBV28 to TRBJ2-7; TRBD1 might be the D (6 bases). The germline V gene encodes CDR1 MDHEN and CDR2 SYDVKM. Trimming pared 6 bases from V and 2 bases from J, leaving 8 bases between. The CDR3 has 12 amino acids. The DNA for the CDR3 is TGTGCCAGCAGGGACAGACCCTACGAGCAGTACTTC. Residues: CASRDRPYEQYF.

This clone appeared many times. The chain combines TRBV13 with TRBJ1-4; D is possibly TRBD1 (6 bases). Per germline, CDR1 PRHDT and CDR2 FYEKMQ (reference sequence). The CDR3 contains 16 residues. V lost 5 bases and J lost 0, with 13 bases in between. In nucleotides, the CDR3 is TGTGCCAGCAGCCCATGGGACACCTCAACTAATGAAAAACTGTTTTTT. Its translation: CASSPWDTSTNEKLFF.

This clone was seen repeatedly, ten times or more. This chain links TRBV7-9 with TRBJ2-1; TRBD2 matches 7 bases. The V and J ends lost 1 base and 10 bases, in that order; junction bases with no gene match: 7. This CDR3 region has 14 residues. CDR1 and CDR2 (germline): SEHNR, FQNEAQ (reference sequence). The CDR3 loop reads CASSLESSGDEQFF. In DNA form, the CDR3 reads TGTGCCAGCAGCTTAGAGTCTAGCGGAGACGAGCAGTTCTTC.

This clone was recorded a few times. This chain links TRBV6-5 with TRBJ2-1, with 8 bases identical to TRBD2. The CDR3 totals 15 residues. Germline V gene sequence: CDR1 MNHEY, CDR2 SVGAGI. Trimming at V came to 4 bases and at J to 10 bases, leaving 12 bases not matched to a gene. CDR3 region: CASSFGVAGGSEQFF. For the CDR3, the DNA is TGTGCCAGCAGTTTCGGGGTTGCGGGAGGTTCAGAGCAGTTCTTC.

The genes are TRBV30 and TRBJ1-6; possible D gene TRBD1, 5 bases. The V and J ends lost 7 bases and 8 bases respectively, with 15 bases between them. CDR1 is GTSNPN, CDR2 SVGIG, per germline (reference sequence). This CDR3 spans 13 amino acids. The CDR3 loop reads CASGIRQYSPLHF. In DNA, the CDR3 is TGTGCCTCCGGAATTAGACAGTATTCACCCCTCCACTTT.

This clone was seen only a few times. The gene calls are TRBV20-1 and TRBJ2-1; 9 positions agree with TRBD1. Looked up from germline, CDR1 is DFQATT and CDR2 is SNEGSKA (reference sequence). The length of the CDR3 is 18 residues. J lost 5 bases, V lost 5 bases, and 19 bases had no gene match. The CDR3 spells CSAATTGGASLSHNEQFF. The CDR3 region has the DNA TGCAGTGCTGCAACTACAGGGGGCGCTTCGTTGTCCCACAATGAGCAGTTCTTC.

This clone came up many times. This rearrangement joins TRBV20-1 to TRBJ1-5; TRBD1 is a possible D gene (5 bases). CDR1 is DFQATT, CDR2 SNEGSKA, per germline (reference sequence). This CDR3 has 15 residues. Trimming took off 0 bases at V and 4 bases at J, with 13 bases between the two ends. CDR3 sequence reads: CSARDSGTANQPQHF. The DNA for the CDR3 is TGCAGTGCTAGAGATTCCGGGACGGCAAATCAGCCCCAGCATTTT.

This sequence joins TRBV20-1 and TRBJ2-7; the match to TRBD2 covers 8 bases. V shed 6 bases, J shed 5 bases, and the junction held 15 bases outside the gene matches. This CDR3 spans 15 amino acids. CDR1 and CDR2 (germline): DFQATT, SNEGSKA (reference sequence). The CDR3 region is CSAKRVGRACHEQYF. DNA of the CDR3: TGCAGTGCGAAGAGAGTCGGGAGGGCCTGCCACGAGCAGTACTTC.

This clone came up many times. V usage is TRBV7-8 and J usage is TRBJ2-3; D is uncertain. V was shortened by 7 bases and J by 10 bases, with 12 bases between the two germline ends. The CDR3 is 11 residues long. Germline V gives CDR1 SGHVS, CDR2 FQNEAQ. The CDR3 bases are TGTGCCAGCATGTTGGGAAAGGCGCAGTATTTT. This gives the protein CASMLGKAQYF. The complete variable domain, with remaining parts taken from reference TRBV7-8 and TRBJ2-3, reads GAGVSQSPRYKVAKRGQDVALRCDPISGHVSLFWYQQALGQGPEFLTYFQNEAQLDKSGLPSDRFFAERPEGSVSTLKIQRTQQEDSAVYLCASMLGKAQYFGPGTRLTVL.

This clone came up many times. The gene calls are TRBV7-3 and TRBJ2-6; D is unresolved. Trimming stripped 5 bases from V and 6 bases from J, with 11 bases between. The CDR3 length is 14 residues. Germline CDR1 SGHTA, CDR2 FQGTGA. CDR3 amino acids: CASSTSLTANVLTF. CDR3 DNA: TGTGCCAGCAGCACCAGCCTCACGGCCAACGTCCTGACTTTC.

This clone came up many times. V and J are TRBV28 and TRBJ2-1; D uncertain. The V gene's germline CDR1 is MDHEN and CDR2 SYDVKM. The V and J ends lost 6 bases and 7 bases respectively, with 13 bases between them. The CDR3 runs to 13 residues. The CDR3 sequence is CASRLLLGNEQFF. The CDR3 nucleotides are TGTGCCAGCAGACTACTTCTAGGAAATGAGCAGTTCTTC.

In this sample, this clone turned up many times. The rearrangement joins TRBV7-2 to TRBJ2-7; 8 bases are shared with TRBD1. The CDR3 has 14 amino acids. CDR1 and CDR2 (germline): SGHTA, FQGNSA. The V segment lost 2 bases and the J segment 5 bases; nucleotides outside the gene matches: 5. In DNA, the CDR3 is TGTGCCAGCAGCTTAAGACAGGGGCCCCACGAGCAGTACTTC. Its translation is CASSLRQGPHEQYF. Looking up the rest from reference TRBV7-2 and TRBJ2-7 gives the full variable domain: GAGVSQSPSNKVTEKGKDVELRCDPISGHTALYWYRQSLGQGLEFLIYFQGNSAPDKSGLPSDRFSAERTGGSVSTLTIQRTQQEDSAVYLCASSLRQGPHEQYFGPGTRLTVT.

This clone was detected many times. V usage is TRBV20-1 and J usage is TRBJ1-1; possibly TRBD1 for D (6 bases). The CDR3 length is 12 residues. Germline loops: CDR1 DFQATT, CDR2 SNEGSKA (reference sequence). V was cut by 4 bases and J by 7 bases, with 13 bases left in between. The CDR3, as DNA: TGCAGTGCTAAGGGGGATAGGGGTGAAGCTTTCTTT. Translating it yields CSAKGDRGEAFF.

In this sample, this clone turned up many times. The CDR3 sequence: CSASPQGVRSPLHF. CDR3 DNA: TGCAGTGCTAGTCCCCAGGGGGTTCGGTCACCCCTCCACTTT. The V call is TRBV20-1, the J call TRBJ1-6, with 7 bases identical to TRBD1. This CDR3 region has 14 residues. J lost 10 bases, V lost 3 bases, and 9 bases had no gene match. Germline V gene data show CDR1 as DFQATT and CDR2 as SNEGSKA (reference sequence).

This clone showed up many times. The rearrangement joins TRBV7-9 to TRBJ1-2; possibly TRBD1 for D (6 bases). Germline V lookup: CDR1 SEHNR, CDR2 FQNEAQ (reference sequence). The V gene lost 2 bases and the J gene lost 3 bases, with 10 bases spanning the gap. The CDR3 is 14 amino acids. The CDR3 DNA is TGTGCCAGCAGCTTACGACAGGAGGACTATGGCTACACCTTC. Amino acids: CASSLRQEDYGYTF.

This clone appeared many times. One end of the junction varies from germline; a read error may be responsible. The same CDR3 is also encoded by other DNA sequences in this sample. The rearrangement links TRBV12-3 or TRBV12-4 to TRBJ2-3; the match to TRBD2 covers 7 bases. The CDR3 is 15 residues long. The CDR3 DNA reads TGTGCCAGTAGTTTAGAGCGGGATTGGGCAGATACGCAGTATTTT. Protein product: CASSLERDWADTQYF.

This clone has at least ten counts. The V call is TRBV4-1, the J call TRBJ2-2, with 9 nucleotides matching TRBD2. V lost 1 base and J lost 7; bases outside the gene matches: 13. The CDR3 is 18 amino acids. The germline V gene has CDR1 MGHRA and CDR2 YSYEKL. The CDR3 DNA reads TGCGCCAGCAGCCAAGCTGTCTTAGCGGGAGCCTCGAACGGGGAGCTGTTTTTT. Its protein product is CASSQAVLAGASNGELFF.

This clone was found many times. CDR3 region: CASSVGPSGKNEQFF. The CDR3 DNA reads as TGTGCCAGCAGCGTAGGGCCTAGCGGGAAGAATGAGCAGTTCTTC. The V gene is TRBV9, the J gene TRBJ2-1, with 9 nucleotides matching TRBD2. The ends lost 0 bases at V and 7 bases at J; junction bases unmatched: 5. This CDR3 is built from 15 residues. Germline V gene data show CDR1 as SGDLS and CDR2 as YYNGEE.

This clone has a count of ten or more. This rearrangement joins TRBV27 to TRBJ1-5; D might be TRBD1 (6 bases). The CDR3 contains 14 residues. Germline loops: CDR1 MNHEY, CDR2 SMNVEV (reference sequence). V lost 5 bases and J lost 7, with 15 bases in between. The CDR3 loop is CASSRNRAHQPQHF. The DNA for the CDR3 is TGTGCCAGCAGTCGAAACAGGGCTCACCAGCCCCAGCATTTT.

The sample holds many counts of this clone. The V and J genes are TRBV7-9 and TRBJ1-3; TRBD1 matches 7 bases. V was pared by 5 bases and J by 0 bases, with 13 bases of the junction left unmatched. CDR3 length: 18 amino acids. CDR1 is SEHNR, CDR2 FQNEAQ, per germline (reference sequence). CDR3 protein: CASSPHPRTGRSGNTIYF. In DNA form, the CDR3 reads TGTGCCAGCAGCCCCCATCCGAGGACAGGCCGCTCTGGAAACACCATATATTTT.

This clone showed up just a few times. The chain is built from TRBV19 and TRBJ1-2; D unresolved. The CDR3 has 14 residues. Germline V CDR1 and CDR2: LNHDA, SQIVND (reference sequence). V gave up 6 bases and J gave up 0 bases, with 11 bases separating them. CDR3 DNA sequence: TGTGCCAGTAGGCGGGATGAATCTAACTATGGCTACACCTTC. The encoded protein is CASRRDESNYGYTF. Based on the CDR3 plus reference TRBV19 and TRBJ1-2, the full variable domain is DGGITQSPKYLFRKEGQNVTLSCEQNLNHDAMYWYRQDPGQGLRLIYYSQIVNDFQKGDIAEGYSVSREKKESFPLTVTSAQKNPTAFYLCASRRDESNYGYTFGSGTRLTVV.

This clone has a count of ten or more. The chain uses TRBV7-9 and TRBJ2-1; D gene unclear. This CDR3 is built from 17 residues. From germline, CDR1 is SEHNR and CDR2 FQNEAQ (reference sequence). V lost 5 bases, J lost 0 bases, and 17 bases lay in between. DNA of the CDR3: TGTGCCAGCAGCCGTGTTGTGGCCTTAAGCTCCTACAATGAGCAGTTCTTC. Its protein product is CASSRVVALSSYNEQFF.